What follows is one T cell receptor beta chain and its context. Its antigen is unknown. Germline loops: CDR1 SGHNT, CDR2 YYREEE (reference sequence). V lost 2 bases and J lost 7, with 15 bases in between. The CDR3 length is 14 residues. The Oncomine TCR Beta short-read assay was what sequenced the DNA obtained from cultured CD4+ T cells. TCRdb redid the calling of the PCR reads with MiXCR, one entry per CDR3 protein. This table has 20,000 or so distinct CDR3 sequences, approximately 50% appearing once. This entry comes from a study of vaccination and CD4 T cells after COVID-19. Across the study: Convalescent patients gave post-COVID blood a median roughly 96 days post-diagnosis, range 35 to 161. The post-vaccine samples came a median approximately 73 days after dose two (range 14 to 241).

Study results and limitations: Spike mono-reactivity was the property of 304 of 307 vaccine-specific clones in convalescent patients.

This sample's treatment: roughly 10-day PBMC culture with coronavirus spike peptide pools or control peptides (ViraFEST assay). Following a culture period (about nine days), negative selection was used to isolate CD4+ T cells. V is TRBV5-4 and J is TRBJ2-5, with D perhaps matching TRBD1 or TRBD2 (6 bases each). The specimen was CD4+ T cells from blood, cultured in vitro, collected after SARS-CoV-2 vaccination. The sequence derives from a human donor who had recovered from COVID-19. CDR3 DNA sequence: TGTGCCAGCAGCTTAACAGGGATGGAGGGGACCCAGTACTTC. Its protein is CASSLTGMEGTQYF.